The 5 T cell receptor beta chains below come from one sample, sequenced in a study of control samples from healthy donors and cancer patients. TCRdb's copy holds only in-frame clones and misses some; the assay was immunoSEQ multiplex PCR. This table holds more than 100,000 clones, 80% to 95% found once. Sequencing was carried out using blood. The source of these receptors is a man aged 18 to 30 in good health.

This clone appeared once. For the CDR3, the DNA is TGTGCCAGCAGTTTTAGTCAGGGAAACGAGCAGTACTTC. Protein sequence: CASSFSQGNEQYF. The chain recombines TRBV28 with TRBJ2-7; maybe TRBD1 (5 bases). The V end lost 3 bases, the J end lost 5 bases, and 11 bases lay between the germline ends. Germline lookup yields CDR1 MDHEN and CDR2 SYDVKM. This CDR3 is built from 13 residues.

V and J are TRBV4-1 and TRBJ1-5; no definite D call. V was cut by 2 bases and J by 7 bases, with 9 bases left in between. This CDR3 comprises 13 residues. Germline V gene sequence: CDR1 MGHRA, CDR2 YSYEKL. CDR3 nucleotide sequence: TGCGCCAGCAGCCAACACGGAGTGCAGCCCCAGCATTTT. Translation gives CASSQHGVQPQHF.

The chain joins TRBV19 to TRBJ2-1, with D possibly being TRBD1 (7 bases). Trimming pared 1 base from V and 4 bases from J, leaving 17 bases between. This CDR3 is built from 17 residues. In germline, CDR1 is LNHDA, CDR2 SQIVND (reference sequence). CDR3 DNA sequence: TGTGCCAGTAGTATAGGTTTTCGGGGGACAGCTTACAATGAGCAGTTCTTC. Translated: CASSIGFRGTAYNEQFF.

The V call is TRBV12-5, the J call TRBJ1-2; D unresolved. With 1 base removed from V and 5 bases from J, the gap between germline ends came to 8 bases. This CDR3 has 13 amino acids. The germline V gene encodes CDR1 LGHNT and CDR2 FRNRAP. The CDR3 nucleotides are TGTGCTAGTGGTTTGGACAGAACATATGGCTACACCTTC. Translation gives CASGLDRTYGYTF.

By frequency in the sample, this clone is medium-sized. V usage is TRBV3-1 (or the pseudogene TRBV3-2) and J usage is TRBJ2-1, with no clear D. Germline-derived CDR1 and CDR2 are LGHDT and YNNKEL (reference sequence). This CDR3 has 16 residues. V lost 0 bases, J lost 5 bases, and 14 bases lay in between. The CDR3 DNA is TGTGCCAGCAGCCAAGATTGGGCAGGTGGGCACAATGAGCAGTTCTTC. Translated: CASSQDWAGGHNEQFF.